The 22 T cell receptor beta chains below were found in one sample sequenced in a study of blood T cell repertoires in COVID-19. Sequencing used immunoSEQ multiplex PCR; TCRdb keeps in-frame clones, though not all of them. The table lists about 150,000 clones, around 86% of them singletons. What was sequenced was peripheral blood. The receptors were sampled from a man between 65 and 79 years old with acute or convalescent COVID-19.

The chain couples TRBV28 to TRBJ1-2; 8 bases line up with TRBD1. The germline V gene encodes CDR1 MDHEN and CDR2 SYDVKM. V was pared by 6 bases and J by 6 bases, with 9 bases of the junction left unmatched. The CDR3 is made up of 14 amino acids. CDR3 protein: CASRASDRVDGYTF. CDR3 sequence (DNA): TGTGCCAGCAGGGCTTCGGACAGGGTGGATGGCTACACCTTC.

V usage is TRBV27 and J usage is TRBJ2-7; perhaps TRBD1 as D (6 bases). The CDR3 runs to 14 residues. Germline CDR1 reads MNHEY; CDR2 reads SMNVEV (reference sequence). Trimming removed 2 bases from V and 5 bases from J, with 13 bases in between. The DNA for the CDR3 is TGTGCCAGCAGTTTAACAGGGCCCCCAGACGAGCAGTACTTC. The encoded protein is CASSLTGPPDEQYF.

This clone has a single count. The chain has TRBV28 and TRBJ2-1; 7 nucleotides line up with TRBD2. The junction had 10 bases not matched to a gene; V was cut back by 5 bases and J by 9 bases. From germline, CDR1 is MDHEN and CDR2 SYDVKM. The CDR3 has 14 amino acids. The CDR3 reads CASSLYGGSPEQFF. Here the CDR3 DNA reads TGTGCCAGCAGTCTCTATGGCGGGAGCCCTGAGCAGTTCTTC. Complete variable domain (other parts from reference TRBV28 and TRBJ2-1): DVKVTQSSRYLVKRTGEKVFLECVQDMDHENMFWYRQDPGLGLRLIYFSYDVKMKEKGDIPEGYSVSREKKERFSLILESASTNQTSMYLCASSLYGGSPEQFFGPGTRLTVL.

In DNA, the CDR3 is TGTGCCAGTAGTATAGATCGGGACTCTTCCTACGAGCAGTACTTC. This sequence encodes CASSIDRDSSYEQYF. The V call is TRBV19, the J call TRBJ2-7, with TRBD2 as a possible D gene (6 bases). The V end lost 0 bases, the J end lost 1 base, and 10 bases lay between the germline ends. Germline lookup yields CDR1 LNHDA and CDR2 SQIVND (reference sequence). The CDR3 has 15 amino acids.

In DNA, the CDR3 is TGTGCCAGCAGCGACTTCAGGGGCCCAGATACGCAGTATTTT. It encodes CASSDFRGPDTQYF. The chain recombines TRBV9 with TRBJ2-3; tentative D call: TRBD1 (6 bases). The CDR3 spans 14 residues. Germline V gives CDR1 SGDLS, CDR2 YYNGEE. V dropped 3 bases and J dropped 4 bases, with 12 bases sitting between them.

In this sample, this clone turned up once. One end of the junction varies from germline; a read error may be responsible. The rearrangement uses TRBV7-7 and TRBJ1-1; D gene ambiguous. Germline assignment: CDR1 SSHAT and CDR2 FNYEAQ (reference sequence). The CDR3 sequence is 13 residues long. CDR3 in DNA: TGTGCTAGCAGCTTAATAGAGAACACTGAAGCTTTCTTT. Protein: CASSLIENTEAFF.

The rearrangement joins TRBV3-1 (or the pseudogene TRBV3-2) to TRBJ2-1; TRBD2 agrees at 8 bases. J gave up 5 bases and V 2 bases, and 5 bases lay outside the gene matches. This CDR3 has 15 amino acids. Germline lookup yields CDR1 LGHDT and CDR2 YNNKEL (reference sequence). The DNA of the CDR3 is TGTGCCAGCAGCCAACTGGGGACTAGGAACAATGAGCAGTTCTTC. Its translation is CASSQLGTRNNEQFF.

The CDR3 DNA reads TGTGCCAGCAGATCTCGACAGAGCTCCTACAATGAGCAGTTCTTC. It specifies CASRSRQSSYNEQFF. J is TRBJ2-1 and V is TRBV28; TRBD1 might be the D (5 bases). The CDR3 extends over 15 amino acids. The V end lost 6 bases, the J end lost 0 bases, and 12 bases lay between the germline ends. CDR1 and CDR2 from the germline V gene are MDHEN and SYDVKM.

The rearrangement joins TRBV6-6 to TRBJ2-7; a weak D match, TRBD1 (5 bases). Germline V CDR1 and CDR2: MNHNY, SVGAGI (reference sequence). V lost 2 bases and J lost 2, with 10 bases in between. The length of the CDR3 is 14 residues. CDR3 in amino acids: CASSYKGLPYEQYF. In DNA, the CDR3 is TGTGCCAGCAGTTACAAGGGGTTACCCTACGAGCAGTACTTC.

The chain has TRBV28 and TRBJ1-2; TRBD1 aligns across 7 bases. The length of the CDR3 is 14 residues. After removal of 6 bases from V and 3 bases from J, the junction contained 7 bases not matched to a gene. Germline CDR1 and CDR2: MDHEN and SYDVKM. CDR3 bases: TGTGCCAGCAGCCGTGGACAGGTTCACTATGGCTACACCTTC. Its protein is CASSRGQVHYGYTF.

The chain has TRBV6-5 and TRBJ1-6; D gene ambiguous. Germline V gene data show CDR1 as MNHEY and CDR2 as SVGAGI. This CDR3 spans 16 amino acids. Trimming stripped 0 bases from V and 0 bases from J, with 6 bases between. The CDR3 here is CASSYSWSSYNSPLHF. CDR3 DNA sequence: TGTGCCAGCAGTTACTCGTGGAGCTCCTATAATTCACCCCTCCACTTT.

The chain uses TRBV30 and TRBJ2-7, with 10 bases that match TRBD1. Losses at the gene ends were 2 bases for V and 6 bases for J; bases not matched to a gene: 7. Germline-derived CDR1 and CDR2 are GTSNPN and SVGIG (reference sequence). The CDR3 sequence is 14 residues long. The CDR3 here is CAWSNGQGEGEQYF. The CDR3 DNA reads as TGTGCCTGGAGTAATGGACAGGGGGAGGGCGAGCAGTACTTC.

The V gene is TRBV7-9, the J gene TRBJ2-7; possibly TRBD1 for D (5 bases). The germline CDR1 and CDR2 sequences are SEHNR and FQNEAQ (reference sequence). The CDR3 is 13 residues long. V lost 2 bases to trimming and J lost 3 bases, with 8 bases between them. The CDR3 DNA reads as TGTGCCAGCAGCTTAAACAGGCGCTACGAGCAGTACTTC. Protein product: CASSLNRRYEQYF.

Sample share makes this clone medium-sized (0.01 to 0.1%). Other DNA sequences in this sample translate to the same CDR3. The chain carries TRBV29-1 and TRBJ2-3; 7 bases are a match to TRBD2. V lost 6 bases to trimming and J lost 2 bases; unmatched junction nucleotides: 2. There are 12 residues in the CDR3. CDR1 SQVTM and CDR2 ANQGSEA come from the germline V gene. CDR3 amino acids: CSVGDYTDTQYF. For the CDR3, the DNA is TGCAGCGTGGGGGACTACACAGATACGCAGTATTTT.

CDR3 DNA sequence: TGTGCCACCACCCTCTCCGGACAGGGCTCTATCGGGGAGACCCAGTACTTC. Encoded protein: CATTLSGQGSIGETQYF. The gene calls are TRBV24-1 and TRBJ2-5; 8 bases match TRBD1. The germline CDR1 and CDR2 sequences are KGHDR and SFDVKD. The CDR3 is 17 residues long. After removal of 8 bases from V and 5 bases from J, the junction contained 18 bases not matched to a gene.

The chain joins TRBV25-1 to TRBJ2-1, with 9 bases that match TRBD2. This CDR3 comprises 14 residues. After removal of 3 bases from V and 4 bases from J, the junction contained 1 base not matched to a gene. CDR1 is MGHDK, CDR2 SYGVNS, per germline. CDR3 residues: CASSETSGYNEQFF. CDR3 sequence (DNA): TGTGCCAGCAGTGAGACTAGCGGATACAATGAGCAGTTCTTC.

This clone came up a few times. The rearrangement joins TRBV19 to TRBJ2-3, with 9 bases fitting TRBD1. The CDR3 runs 15 residues. V trimming: 6 bases; J trimming: 2 bases; junction bases outside the gene matches: 6. Germline-derived CDR1 and CDR2 are LNHDA and SQIVND (reference sequence). CDR3 loop: CASSEGQGPTDTQYF. The CDR3 DNA reads as TGTGCCAGTAGCGAGGGACAGGGTCCCACAGATACGCAGTATTTT.

The chain links TRBV10-3 to TRBJ1-5, with TRBD1 identical over 8 bases. V shed 3 bases, J shed 7 bases, and the junction held 5 bases outside the gene matches. This CDR3 comprises 14 residues. The germline V gene encodes CDR1 ENHRY and CDR2 SYGVKD. The CDR3 loop reads CAISESTGEQPQHF. For the CDR3, the DNA is TGTGCCATCAGTGAATCGACAGGGGAGCAGCCCCAGCATTTT.

This clone was counted once. V gene TRBV4-1 combines with J gene TRBJ2-7; TRBD1 might be the D (6 bases). Germline CDR1 reads MGHRA; CDR2 reads YSYEKL. CDR3 length equals 15 residues. Trimming left V 4 bases short and J 0 bases short, with 13 bases between. The CDR3 loop reads CASSRTEGGSYEQYF. Here the CDR3 DNA reads TGCGCCAGCAGCCGGACGGAAGGGGGCTCCTACGAGCAGTACTTC.

This chain connects TRBV28 to TRBJ2-7; 7 nucleotides match TRBD1. CDR1 MDHEN and CDR2 SYDVKM come from the germline V gene. The CDR3 has 14 amino acids. Trimming at V came to 5 bases and at J to 5 bases, leaving 9 bases not matched to a gene. CDR3 in DNA: TGTGCCAGCAGTGAAGACAGGGTTGGCGACGAGCAGTACTTC. Protein: CASSEDRVGDEQYF.

This clone was found once. CDR3 nucleotide sequence: TGTGCCAGCAGTTTATACCAGCAGGGGGCGAATGAAAAACTGTTTTTT. Amino acids: CASSLYQQGANEKLFF. This rearrangement joins TRBV28 to TRBJ1-4; 8 nucleotides match TRBD1. The CDR3 covers 16 residues. V lost 1 base, J lost 5 bases, and 6 bases stayed unmatched. The V gene's germline CDR1 is MDHEN and CDR2 SYDVKM.

This rearrangement joins TRBV5-1 to TRBJ2-3; the match to TRBD1 covers 7 bases. This CDR3 is built from 14 residues. Germline CDR1 is SGHRS and CDR2 is YFSETQ. Trimming cost V 3 bases and J 2 bases; bases outside gene matches: 3. The CDR3 loop reads CASSSQGDTDTQYF. CDR3 nucleotide sequence: TGCGCCAGCAGCTCGCAGGGGGACACAGATACGCAGTATTTT. The full variable domain, rest sourced from reference TRBV5-1 and TRBJ2-3, is KAGVTQTPRYLIKTRGQQVTLSCSPISGHRSVSWYQQTPGQGLQFLFEYFSETQRNKGNFPGRFSGRQFSNSRSEMNVSTLELGDSALYLCASSSQGDTDTQYFGPGTRLTVL.